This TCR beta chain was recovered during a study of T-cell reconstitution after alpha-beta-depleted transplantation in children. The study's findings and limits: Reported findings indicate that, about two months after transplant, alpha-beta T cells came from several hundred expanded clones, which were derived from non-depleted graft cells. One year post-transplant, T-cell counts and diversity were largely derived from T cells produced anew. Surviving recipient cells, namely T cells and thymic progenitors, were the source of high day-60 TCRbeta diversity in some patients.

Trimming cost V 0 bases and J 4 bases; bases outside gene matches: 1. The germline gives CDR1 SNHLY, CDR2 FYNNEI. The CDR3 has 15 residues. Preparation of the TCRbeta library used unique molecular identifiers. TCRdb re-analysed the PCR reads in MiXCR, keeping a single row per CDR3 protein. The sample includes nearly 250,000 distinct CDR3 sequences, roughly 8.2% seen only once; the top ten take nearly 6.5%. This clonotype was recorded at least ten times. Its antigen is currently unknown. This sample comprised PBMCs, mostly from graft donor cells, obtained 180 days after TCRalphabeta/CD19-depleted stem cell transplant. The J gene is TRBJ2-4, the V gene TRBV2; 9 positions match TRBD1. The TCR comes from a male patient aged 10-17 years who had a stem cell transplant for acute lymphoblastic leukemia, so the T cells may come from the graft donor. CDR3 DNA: TGTGCCAGCAGTGAAGCCGGGACAGGGAAAAACATTCAGTACTTC. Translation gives CASSEAGTGKNIQYF. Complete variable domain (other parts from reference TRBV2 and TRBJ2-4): EPEVTQTPSHQVTQMGQEVILRCVPISNHLYFYWYRQILGQKVEFLVSFYNNEISEKSEIFDDQFSVERPDGSNFTLKIRSTKLEDSAMYFCASSEAGTGKNIQYFGAGTRLSVL.